This T cell receptor beta chain emerged from a study of cytomegalovirus exposure and HLA in healthy donors. General study findings and limits: The study designated about 180 TCR beta chains cytomegalovirus-associated.

CDR3 length equals 16 residues. Trimming at V came to 0 bases and at J to 8 bases, leaving 9 bases not matched to a gene. The germline V gene encodes CDR1 SGHRS and CDR2 YFSETQ. With 60 Vbeta and 13 Jbeta primers, the PCR was carried out. The assay was immunoSEQ multiplex PCR, and TCRdb's table has in-frame clones only and misses some. The data hold 100,000 or so clones, with under 80% observed a single time. This clone was seen only a few times. Its antigen is as yet unknown. The genes are TRBV5-1 and TRBJ2-1; 9 bases match TRBD2. Sequencing input: PBMCs. The receptor was isolated from a middle-aged woman in good health and CMV-seropositive. Here the CDR3 DNA reads TGCGCCAGCAGCTTGGCCGGAGTAGCGGGGGTATATGAGCAGTTCTTC. Residues: CASSLAGVAGVYEQFF. Drawing the rest from reference TRBV5-1 and TRBJ2-1, the complete variable domain is KAGVTQTPRYLIKTRGQQVTLSCSPISGHRSVSWYQQTPGQGLQFLFEYFSETQRNKGNFPGRFSGRQFSNSRSEMNVSTLELGDSALYLCASSLAGVAGVYEQFFGPGTRLTVL.